This entry features one T cell receptor (beta chain) sequence. The data are from a study of cytomegalovirus exposure and HLA in healthy donors. The PCR ran on 60 Vbeta and 13 Jbeta primers. Repertoires were generated with immunoSEQ multiplex PCR, while TCRdb's copy carries only in-frame clones and drops some. The sample records around 120,000 clones, around 73% being singletons. This CDR3 contains 16 residues. Germline CDR1 is SGHNT and CDR2 is YYREEE (reference sequence). V shed 1 base and J 3 bases; nucleotides not matched to a gene: 6. This clonotype was obtained from a human donor in good health. The chain is built from TRBV5-4 and TRBJ2-1, with TRBD2 matching over 8 bases. Specimen: PBMCs. CDR3 region: CASSLSFAGGYNEQFF. In DNA form, the CDR3 reads TGTGCCAGCAGCTTGTCTTTCGCGGGAGGCTACAATGAGCAGTTCTTC.